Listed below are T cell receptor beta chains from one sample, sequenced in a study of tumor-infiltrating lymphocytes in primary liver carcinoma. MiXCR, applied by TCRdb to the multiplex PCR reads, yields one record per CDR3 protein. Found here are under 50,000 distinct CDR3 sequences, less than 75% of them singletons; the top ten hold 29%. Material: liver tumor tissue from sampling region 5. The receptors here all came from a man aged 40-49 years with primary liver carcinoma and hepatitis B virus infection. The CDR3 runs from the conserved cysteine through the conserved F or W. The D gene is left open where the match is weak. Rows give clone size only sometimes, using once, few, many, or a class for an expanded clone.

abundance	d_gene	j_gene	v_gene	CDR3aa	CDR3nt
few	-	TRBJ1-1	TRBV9	CASSVGPRTGNTEAFF	TGTGCCAGCAGCGTAGGCCCTCGCACGGGGAACACTGAAGCTTTCTTT
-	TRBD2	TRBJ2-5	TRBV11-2	CASGGRDQEAQYF	TGTGCCAGCGGGGGGAGGGACCAAGAGGCCCAGTATTTC
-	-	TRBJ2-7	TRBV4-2	CAISQKRTRSYEQYF	TGTGCCATCAGCCAAAAACGGACAAGATCCTACGAGCAGTACTTC
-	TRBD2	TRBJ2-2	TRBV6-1	CASTKLAGDLGELFF	TGTGCCAGCACAAAACTAGCGGGAGATCTCGGGGAGTTGTTTTTT
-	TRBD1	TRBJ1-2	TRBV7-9	CASSPTGIHSYTF	TGTGCCAGCAGCCCGACAGGGATTCATAGCTACACCTTC
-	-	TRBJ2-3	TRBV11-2	CASSFRDITNTQYF	TGTGCCAGCAGCTTTAGGGACATCACAAATACGCAGTATTTT
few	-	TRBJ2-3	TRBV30	CAWRNGGGTDTQYF	TGTGCCTGGAGGAATGGGGGCGGCACAGATACGCAGTATTTT
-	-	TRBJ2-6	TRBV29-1	CRVVGGTGADVLTF	TGCAGAGTTGTTGGGGGTACTGGGGCCGACGTCCTGACTTTC
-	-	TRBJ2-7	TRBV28	CASSSEEGDTFACEQYF	TGTGCCAGCAGTTCAGAGGAGGGGGACACTTTCGCCTGCGAGCAGTATTTC
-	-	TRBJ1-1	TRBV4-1	CASSKGQGPKGEAFF	TGCGCCAGCAGCAAGGGTCAGGGTCCGAAGGGTGAAGCGTTCTTT
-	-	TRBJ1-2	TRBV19	CASSIEVERYGYTF	TGTGCCAGTAGTATAGAAGTTGAACGCTATGGCTACACCTTC
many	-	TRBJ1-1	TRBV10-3	CAISVGGGARTEAFF	TGTGCCATCTCAGTCGGGGGCGGGGCACGCACTGAAGCTTTCTTT
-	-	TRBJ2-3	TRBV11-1	CASSRKGRYPTDTQYF	TGTGCCAGTAGCCGCAAGGGTCGCTACCCCACCGATACGCAGTATTTT
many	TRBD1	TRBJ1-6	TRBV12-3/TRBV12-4	CASRPSPGQGSPLHF	TGTGCCAGCAGACCCTCCCCGGGACAGGGTTCACCCCTCCACTTT
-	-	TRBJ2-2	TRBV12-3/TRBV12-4	CASSTGAGGLFF	TGTGCCAGTAGCACAGGGGCCGGGGGGCTGTTTTTT
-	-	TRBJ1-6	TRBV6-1	CASSEMVTSYNSPHRF	TGTGCCAGCAGTGAAATGGTCACCTCCTACAATTCACCCCACCGCTTT
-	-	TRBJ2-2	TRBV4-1	CASSQPYGVNRTGELFF	TGCGCCAGCAGCCAACCCTACGGAGTAAACAGGACCGGGGAACTGTTTTTT
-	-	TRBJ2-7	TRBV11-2	CASSLTDTAYDQYF	TGCGCCAGCAGCTTAACTGACACTGCCTATGACCAGTACTTC
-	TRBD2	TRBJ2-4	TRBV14	CAGSLTGTSDLIQYF	TGTGCCGGCAGCCTGACCGGGACTAGCGATCTCATTCAGTACTTC
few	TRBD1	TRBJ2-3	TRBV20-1	CSAPGGQGVVGTGTQYF	TGCAGTGCACCCGGTGGGCAGGGAGTGGTTGGGACAGGTACGCAGTATTTT
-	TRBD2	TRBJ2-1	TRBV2	CASRGLAGGKNEKFF	TGTGCCAGCAGGGGACTAGCGGGAGGGAAAAATGAGAAGTTCTTC
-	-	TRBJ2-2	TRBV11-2	CASSWVLLGEPLF	TGTGCCAGCAGCTGGGTCCTTCTTGGGGAGCCGCTTTTT
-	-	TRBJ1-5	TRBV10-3	CAISESSNNQPQFF	TGTGCCATCAGTGAGTCGTCGAACAATCAGCCCCAGTTTTTT
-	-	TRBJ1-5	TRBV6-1	CTTSGGWTIDQPQHF	TGTACCACCAGTGGGGGGTGGACAATCGATCAGCCCCAGCATTTT
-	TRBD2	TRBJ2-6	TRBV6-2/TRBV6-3	CASTPRRRASSGVSGANVLTF	TGTGCCAGCACCCCCAGGAGACGTGCGTCTAGCGGCGTCTCTGGGGCCAACGTCCTGACTTTC
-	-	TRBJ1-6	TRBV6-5	CASSHGEDPPLHF	TGTGCCAGCAGCCACGGGGAGGATCCACCCCTCCACTTT
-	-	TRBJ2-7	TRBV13	CTSSLGPGQYF	TGTACCAGCAGCTTAGGACCGGGTCAGTACTTC
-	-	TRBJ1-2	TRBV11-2	CASSLEKNYGYTF	TGTGCTAGCAGCTTAGAGAAGAACTATGGCTACACCTTC
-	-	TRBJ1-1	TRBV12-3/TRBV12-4	CASTKGLTEAFF	TGTGCCAGCACTAAGGGGCTCACTGAAGCTTTCTTT
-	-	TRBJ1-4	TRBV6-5	CASSYYWDSAHNENLFF	TGTGCCAGCAGTTACTATTGGGATTCGGCGCATAATGAAAACCTGTTTTTT
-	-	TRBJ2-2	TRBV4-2	CASSQGEDEQSAGELFF	TGTGCCAGCAGTCAAGGCGAGGACGAGCAGTCAGCCGGGGAGCTGTTTTTT
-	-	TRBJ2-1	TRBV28	CASSSTLLPRPNEQLF	TGTGCCAGCAGTTCAACCCTATTACCGAGGCCGAATGAGCAGCTCTTC
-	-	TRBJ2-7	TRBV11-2	CTNSQYSGGGYEQYF	TGTACCAACAGCCAATATTCGGGAGGGGGCTATGAGCAGTACTTC
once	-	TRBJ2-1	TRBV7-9	CASSLAGWNEQFF	TGTGCCAGCAGCTTAGCGGGCTGGAATGAGCAGTTCTTC
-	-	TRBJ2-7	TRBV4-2	CASSQPGTAVGEKYF	TGTGCCAGCAGCCAACCCGGGACCGCAGTTGGCGAGAAGTATTTC
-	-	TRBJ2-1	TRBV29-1	CSVEDTVGSEQFF	TGCAGCGTTGAGGACACCGTGGGCAGTGAGCAATTCTTC
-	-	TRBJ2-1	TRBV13	CASNPRLPSPSYNERFF	TGTGCCAGCAACCCTAGATTGCCCAGCCCGTCCTACAATGAGCGGTTCTTC
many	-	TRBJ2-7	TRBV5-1	CASARAVNSYEQYF	TGCGCCAGCGCGCGGGCGGTGAACTCCTACGAGCAGTACTTC
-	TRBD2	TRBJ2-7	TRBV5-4	CASCPGLPVTYEQYF	TGTGCCAGCTGCCCGGGACTACCGGTAACCTACGAGCAGTACTTC
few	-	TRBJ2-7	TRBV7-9	CASGPSSSYEQYF	TGTGCCAGCGGCCCATCCTCCTCCTACGAGCAGTACTTC
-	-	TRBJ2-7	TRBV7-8	CASSLVLGRGASGYERYF	TGTGCCAGCAGCTTAGTGTTAGGCAGGGGCGCGAGTGGCTACGAGCGGTACTTC
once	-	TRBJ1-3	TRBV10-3	CTISAGTGNTIYF	TGTACCATCAGTGCAGGCACTGGAAACACCATATATTTT
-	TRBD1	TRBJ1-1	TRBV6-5	CASSLYRGTSEALF	TGTGCCAGCAGTCTCTACAGGGGGACCTCTGAGGCTCTCTTT
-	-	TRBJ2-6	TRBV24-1	CAARQPRAPSGTNVLAF	TGTGCCGCCCGACAGCCCAGGGCCCCCTCTGGGACCAACGTCCTGGCTTTC
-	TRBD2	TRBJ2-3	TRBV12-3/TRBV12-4	CASSFLLAGVDTECF	TGTGCCAGCAGTTTTTTACTAGCGGGAGTGGATACGGAGTGTTTT
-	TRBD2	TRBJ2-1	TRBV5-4	CTSSDRLAGYNDQSF	TGTACCAGCAGCGATCGACTAGCGGGGTACAATGACCAGTCCTTC
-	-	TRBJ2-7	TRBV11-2	CASSLGGGYEQYF	TGTGCCAGCAGCTTAGGGGGCGGCTACGAGCAGTACTTC
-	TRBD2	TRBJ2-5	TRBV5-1	CTSSSGTSGVQETQYF	TGCACCAGCAGCTCAGGGACTAGTGGGGTCCAAGAGACCCAGTACTTC